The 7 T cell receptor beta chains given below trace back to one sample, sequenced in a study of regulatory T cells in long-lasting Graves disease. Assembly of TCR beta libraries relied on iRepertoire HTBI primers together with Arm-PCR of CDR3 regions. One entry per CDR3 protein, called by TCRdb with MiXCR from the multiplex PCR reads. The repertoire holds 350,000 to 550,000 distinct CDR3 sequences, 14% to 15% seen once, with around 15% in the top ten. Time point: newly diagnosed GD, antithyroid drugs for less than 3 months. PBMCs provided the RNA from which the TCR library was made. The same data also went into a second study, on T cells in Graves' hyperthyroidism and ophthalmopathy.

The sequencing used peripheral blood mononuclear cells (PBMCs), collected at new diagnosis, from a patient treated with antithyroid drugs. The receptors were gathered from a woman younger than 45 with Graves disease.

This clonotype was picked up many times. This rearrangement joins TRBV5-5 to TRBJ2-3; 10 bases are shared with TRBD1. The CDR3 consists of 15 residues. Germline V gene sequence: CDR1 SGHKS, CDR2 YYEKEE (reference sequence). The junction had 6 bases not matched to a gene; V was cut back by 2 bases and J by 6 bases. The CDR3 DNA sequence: TGTGCCAGCAGCTTATTAGCGGGACAGGGGGATACGCAGTATTTT. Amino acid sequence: CASSLLAGQGDTQYF.

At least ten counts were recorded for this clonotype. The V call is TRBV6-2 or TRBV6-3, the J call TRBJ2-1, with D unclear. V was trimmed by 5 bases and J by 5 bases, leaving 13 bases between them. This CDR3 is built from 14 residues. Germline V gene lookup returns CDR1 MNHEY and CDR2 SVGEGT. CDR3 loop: CASSEFGFNNEQFF. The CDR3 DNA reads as TGTGCCAGCAGTGAATTTGGGTTTAACAATGAGCAGTTCTTC.

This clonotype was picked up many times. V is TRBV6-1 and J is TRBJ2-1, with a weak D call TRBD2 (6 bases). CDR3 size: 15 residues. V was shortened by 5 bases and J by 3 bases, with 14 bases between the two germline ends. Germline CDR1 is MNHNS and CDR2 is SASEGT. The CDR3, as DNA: TGTGCCAGCAGTCTCCGGGATAGCGGCTACAATGAGCAGTTCTTC. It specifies CASSLRDSGYNEQFF.

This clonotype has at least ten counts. The CDR3 loop reads CASSYPQGQGPDEQYF. The CDR3 nucleotides are TGTGCCAGCAGCTACCCCCAGGGACAGGGACCCGACGAGCAGTACTTC. This chain uses TRBV12-3 or TRBV12-4 with TRBJ2-7; 9 bases map to TRBD1. The CDR3 extends over 16 amino acids. Germline trimming cut 6 bases from V and 5 bases from J; bases unmatched to any gene: 14.

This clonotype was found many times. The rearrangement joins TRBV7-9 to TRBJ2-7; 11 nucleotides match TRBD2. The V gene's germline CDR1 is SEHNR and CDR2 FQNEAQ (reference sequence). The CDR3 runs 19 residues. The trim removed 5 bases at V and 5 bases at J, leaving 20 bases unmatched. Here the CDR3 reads CASSPLRLLAGVLVHEQYF. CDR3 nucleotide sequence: TGTGCCAGCAGCCCCCTTCGTCTACTAGCGGGAGTTCTGGTCCACGAGCAGTACTTC.

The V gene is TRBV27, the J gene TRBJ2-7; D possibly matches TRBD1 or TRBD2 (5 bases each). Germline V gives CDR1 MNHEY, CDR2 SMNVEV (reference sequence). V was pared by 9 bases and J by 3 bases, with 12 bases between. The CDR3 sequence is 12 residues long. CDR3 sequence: CARRDAFYEQYF. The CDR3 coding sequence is TGTGCCAGGAGGGACGCCTTCTACGAGCAGTACTTC.

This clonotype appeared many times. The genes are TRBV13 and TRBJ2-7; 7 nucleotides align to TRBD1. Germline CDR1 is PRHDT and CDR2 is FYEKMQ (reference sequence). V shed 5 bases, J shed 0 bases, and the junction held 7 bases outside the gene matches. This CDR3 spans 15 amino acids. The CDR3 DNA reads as TGTGCCAGCAGCCCTCGGACAGGAAGCTCCTACGAGCAGTACTTC. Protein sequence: CASSPRTGSSYEQYF.